The 17 T cell receptor beta chains below all came from one sample that was sequenced in a study of radiation and T cells in renal cell carcinoma (dated by TCRdb to 2020 to 2022). This specimen's time point label, per the study, means: baseline pretreatment blood. The treatment or condition label on this specimen signifies: 15 Gy SBRT to primary tumor, nephrectomy 4 weeks later. The library was built by means of the immunoSEQ multiplex PCR assay. Imported from immuneACCESS, the table was reduced by TCRdb to in-frame sequences with V and J called. These copies leave out some clones; in studies compared against another copy, an unresolved V gene accounts for under half, and the cause of the remainder is not known. The table for this sample lists about 140,000 clones; around four fifths of them were counted only once. Clones ranked in the top ten supply 20% to 25% of the sample. This specimen was blood, taken from a patient whose treatment included radiotherapy and nephrectomy. These receptors were taken from a woman between 50 and 59 years old with renal cell carcinoma.

This chain connects TRBV29-1 to TRBJ2-3, with 7 nucleotides matching TRBD1. The CDR3 is 12 residues long. CDR1 is SQVTM, CDR2 ANQGSEA, per germline. With V trimmed by 6 bases and J by 4 bases, 4 bases remained unmatched. CDR3 sequence reads: CSVTGVPDTQYF. Here the CDR3 DNA reads TGCAGCGTCACAGGGGTCCCAGATACGCAGTATTTT.

The rearrangement joins TRBV19 to TRBJ1-6; D unclear. Germline CDR1 is LNHDA and CDR2 is SQIVND (reference sequence). The length of the CDR3 is 17 residues. The V and J ends lost 4 bases and 0 bases respectively, with 13 bases between them. Written as DNA, the CDR3 is TGTGCCAGTAGTAGAGACCTGGGGAGCTCCTATAATTCACCCCTCCACTTT. Encoded protein: CASSRDLGSSYNSPLHF. Combining the CDR3 with reference TRBV19 and TRBJ1-6 gives the whole variable domain DGGITQSPKYLFRKEGQNVTLSCEQNLNHDAMYWYRQDPGQGLRLIYYSQIVNDFQKGDIAEGYSVSREKKESFPLTVTSAQKNPTAFYLCASSRDLGSSYNSPLHFGNGTRLTVT.

The V gene is TRBV6-6, the J gene TRBJ2-7, with TRBD2 matching over 8 bases. CDR1 is MNHNY and CDR2 is SVGAGI in the germline V gene (reference sequence). The junction had 9 bases not matched to a gene; V was cut back by 7 bases and J by 4 bases. This CDR3 region has 14 residues. The chain's CDR3 is CASISGTREYEQYF. The CDR3 DNA is TGTGCCAGCATCTCCGGGACTAGAGAATACGAGCAGTACTTC.

V gene TRBV19 combines with J gene TRBJ2-1; TRBD1 matches at 10 bases. This CDR3 contains 16 residues. Germline V CDR1 and CDR2: LNHDA, SQIVND (reference sequence). V was pared by 1 base and J by 3 bases, with 3 bases of the junction left unmatched. The CDR3 sequence: CASSIGGTGVYNEQFF. CDR3 DNA: TGTGCCAGTAGTATAGGGGGGACAGGGGTCTACAATGAGCAGTTCTTC. The full variable domain, completed using reference TRBV19 and TRBJ2-1, is DGGITQSPKYLFRKEGQNVTLSCEQNLNHDAMYWYRQDPGQGLRLIYYSQIVNDFQKGDIAEGYSVSREKKESFPLTVTSAQKNPTAFYLCASSIGGTGVYNEQFFGPGTRLTVL.

CDR3 nucleotides: TGTGCCAGCAGCTGGGGGGCGGACACAGATACGCAGTATTTT. It codes for CASSWGADTDTQYF. This rearrangement joins TRBV9 to TRBJ2-3; D may be TRBD1 or TRBD2 (6 bases each). Trimming cost V 4 bases and J 2 bases, with 11 bases left between them. Germline V gene data show CDR1 as SGDLS and CDR2 as YYNGEE. The CDR3 loop spans 14 amino acids.

The rearrangement links TRBV7-9 to TRBJ2-3; D is possibly TRBD2 (6 bases). The CDR3 is made up of 14 amino acids. Germline CDR1 reads SEHNR; CDR2 reads FQNEAQ (reference sequence). Trimming took off 5 bases at V and 3 bases at J, with 12 bases between the two ends. The CDR3, as DNA: TGTGCCAGCAGCCGCGGGGCTACTACAGATACGCAGTATTTT. As protein: CASSRGATTDTQYF.

The chain carries TRBV5-6 and TRBJ2-7; 7 bases align to TRBD2. The CDR3 totals 16 residues. Germline CDR1 and CDR2: SGHDT and YYEEEE. The J segment lost 3 bases and the V segment lost 0 bases, leaving 9 bases of the junction unmatched. The CDR3: CASSLGDGRSSYEQYF. The CDR3 DNA reads as TGTGCCAGCAGCTTGGGTGACGGGAGGTCGAGCTACGAGCAGTACTTC.

CDR3 nucleotide sequence: TGTGCCAGCTCACCACGGGGACCAAGGGAGGAGCAGTACTTC. Protein sequence: CASSPRGPREEQYF. The J gene is TRBJ2-7, the V gene TRBV18; D is tentatively TRBD1 or TRBD2 (5 bases each). The V gene's germline CDR1 is KGHSH and CDR2 LQKENI. The CDR3 totals 14 residues. The ends were cut back, 1 base at V and 7 bases at J, with 14 bases in the middle.

The chain has TRBV10-3 and TRBJ2-3, with no clear D. Germline lookup yields CDR1 ENHRY and CDR2 SYGVKD. The germline V and J ends were trimmed by 6 bases and 4 bases, with 14 bases remaining between them. CDR3 length equals 14 residues. CDR3 DNA sequence: TGTGCCATCAGACGTCCCGAACGTCCAGATACGCAGTATTTT. Translated: CAIRRPERPDTQYF.

The genes are TRBV9 and TRBJ1-2; 8 bases line up with TRBD1. Per the germline V gene, CDR1 is SGDLS and CDR2 is YYNGEE. Losses at the gene ends were 2 bases for V and 5 bases for J; bases not matched to a gene: 5. The CDR3 consists of 14 residues. The CDR3 is CASSVSGGDYGYTF. CDR3 coding DNA: TGTGCCAGCAGCGTCTCAGGGGGCGATTATGGCTACACCTTC. The full variable domain, in which reference TRBV9 and TRBJ1-2 provide the parts outside the CDR3, is DSGVTQTPKHLITATGQRVTLRCSPRSGDLSVYWYQQSLDQGLQFLIQYYNGEERAKGNILERFSAQQFPDLHSELNLSSLELGDSALYFCASSVSGGDYGYTFGSGTRLTVV.

This clone came up once. The chain has TRBV10-3 and TRBJ2-1; D might be TRBD1 (5 bases). The CDR3 length is 13 residues. V was shortened by 1 base and J by 11 bases, with 12 bases between the two germline ends. The germline CDR1 and CDR2 sequences are ENHRY and SYGVKD. The CDR3 DNA follows: TGTGCCATCAGTGAGTATGGCAGGGCTCAGCAGTTCTTC. As protein: CAISEYGRAQQFF.

The chain carries TRBV19 and TRBJ2-5; D is perhaps TRBD1 (5 bases). V was cut by 0 bases and J by 5 bases, with 13 bases left in between. Germline V gives CDR1 LNHDA, CDR2 SQIVND (reference sequence). This CDR3 is 15 amino acids long. The CDR3 here is CASSIDKGLGETQYF. In nucleotides, the CDR3 is TGTGCCAGTAGTATAGATAAGGGGTTGGGGGAGACCCAGTACTTC.

Of note for this clone: Other DNA sequences from this sample encode an identical CDR3 as well. This sequence joins TRBV9 and TRBJ1-2; D not certain. V dropped 0 bases and J dropped 2 bases, with 5 bases sitting between them. Germline loops: CDR1 SGDLS, CDR2 YYNGEE. This CDR3 comprises 13 residues. DNA for the CDR3: TGTGCCAGCAGCGTAGATCGGAACTATGGCTACACCTTC. Protein sequence: CASSVDRNYGYTF. The full variable domain, in which reference TRBV9 and TRBJ1-2 provide the parts outside the CDR3, is DSGVTQTPKHLITATGQRVTLRCSPRSGDLSVYWYQQSLDQGLQFLIQYYNGEERAKGNILERFSAQQFPDLHSELNLSSLELGDSALYFCASSVDRNYGYTFGSGTRLTVV.

The chain couples TRBV9 to TRBJ1-6, with D possibly TRBD1 on 6 matching bases. The CDR3 has 15 residues. Germline lookup yields CDR1 SGDLS and CDR2 YYNGEE. The ends were cut back, 4 bases at V and 5 bases at J, with 13 bases in the middle. The CDR3 region has the DNA TGTGCCAGCAGCCCCCGCGGGGGCAATAATTCACCCCTCCACTTT. Translation gives CASSPRGGNNSPLHF.

The gene calls are TRBV30 and TRBJ1-1; 8 nucleotides match TRBD1. J gave up 1 base and V 3 bases, and 4 bases lay outside the gene matches. There are 14 residues in the CDR3. Germline V gene data show CDR1 as GTSNPN and CDR2 as SVGIG (reference sequence). Here the CDR3 reads CAWRDRASNTEAFF. The CDR3 DNA sequence: TGTGCCTGGAGGGACAGGGCCTCGAACACTGAAGCTTTCTTT.

The gene calls are TRBV2 and TRBJ2-3, with D hard to call. V was pared by 7 bases and J by 3 bases, with 11 bases between. Germline V gene lookup returns CDR1 SNHLY and CDR2 FYNNEI. The CDR3 contains 13 residues. The CDR3, as DNA: TGTGCCAGCAAGGCAGCCTCGACAGATACGCAGTATTTT. This sequence encodes CASKAASTDTQYF.

CDR3: CASSPHSRRSYNSPLHF. DNA for the CDR3: TGTGCCAGCAGCCCCCACAGCAGACGTTCCTATAATTCACCCCTCCACTTT. The rearrangement links TRBV9 to TRBJ1-6; D is unresolved. CDR1 and CDR2 from the germline V gene are SGDLS and YYNGEE. V lost 4 bases, J lost 1 base, and 15 bases lay in between. The CDR3 loop spans 17 amino acids.